The clone carrying this T cell receptor beta chain has more than one count but fewer than ten. As yet, its antigen is unknown. One entry per CDR3 protein results from TCRdb running MiXCR on the reads. The profile shows about 480,000 distinct CDR3 sequences, roughly a third of them singletons. The data are from a study of T cell repertoires in cytomegalovirus infection. Study summary: Recently described HLA-C-restricted plus well-studied HLA-B-restricted CMV epitopes were used. Through public TCR beta signatures, both CMV infection and matching HLA type were indicated.

This CDR3 has 17 amino acids. J was trimmed by 4 bases and V by 0 bases; bases with no gene match: 8. The germline gives CDR1 MGHRA, CDR2 YSYEKL. V and J are TRBV4-1 and TRBJ2-3, with 9 bases identical to TRBD1. The origin of this receptor is a human donor in good health (CMV status not recorded). Some clones in this sample may be carry-over from other donors' samples. Sequencing used cultured PBMCs, obtained from culture after CMV antigen stimulation. CDR3: CASSQEAGQGGADTQYF. CDR3 in DNA: TGCGCCAGCAGCCAAGAAGCGGGACAGGGTGGGGCAGATACGCAGTATTTT.